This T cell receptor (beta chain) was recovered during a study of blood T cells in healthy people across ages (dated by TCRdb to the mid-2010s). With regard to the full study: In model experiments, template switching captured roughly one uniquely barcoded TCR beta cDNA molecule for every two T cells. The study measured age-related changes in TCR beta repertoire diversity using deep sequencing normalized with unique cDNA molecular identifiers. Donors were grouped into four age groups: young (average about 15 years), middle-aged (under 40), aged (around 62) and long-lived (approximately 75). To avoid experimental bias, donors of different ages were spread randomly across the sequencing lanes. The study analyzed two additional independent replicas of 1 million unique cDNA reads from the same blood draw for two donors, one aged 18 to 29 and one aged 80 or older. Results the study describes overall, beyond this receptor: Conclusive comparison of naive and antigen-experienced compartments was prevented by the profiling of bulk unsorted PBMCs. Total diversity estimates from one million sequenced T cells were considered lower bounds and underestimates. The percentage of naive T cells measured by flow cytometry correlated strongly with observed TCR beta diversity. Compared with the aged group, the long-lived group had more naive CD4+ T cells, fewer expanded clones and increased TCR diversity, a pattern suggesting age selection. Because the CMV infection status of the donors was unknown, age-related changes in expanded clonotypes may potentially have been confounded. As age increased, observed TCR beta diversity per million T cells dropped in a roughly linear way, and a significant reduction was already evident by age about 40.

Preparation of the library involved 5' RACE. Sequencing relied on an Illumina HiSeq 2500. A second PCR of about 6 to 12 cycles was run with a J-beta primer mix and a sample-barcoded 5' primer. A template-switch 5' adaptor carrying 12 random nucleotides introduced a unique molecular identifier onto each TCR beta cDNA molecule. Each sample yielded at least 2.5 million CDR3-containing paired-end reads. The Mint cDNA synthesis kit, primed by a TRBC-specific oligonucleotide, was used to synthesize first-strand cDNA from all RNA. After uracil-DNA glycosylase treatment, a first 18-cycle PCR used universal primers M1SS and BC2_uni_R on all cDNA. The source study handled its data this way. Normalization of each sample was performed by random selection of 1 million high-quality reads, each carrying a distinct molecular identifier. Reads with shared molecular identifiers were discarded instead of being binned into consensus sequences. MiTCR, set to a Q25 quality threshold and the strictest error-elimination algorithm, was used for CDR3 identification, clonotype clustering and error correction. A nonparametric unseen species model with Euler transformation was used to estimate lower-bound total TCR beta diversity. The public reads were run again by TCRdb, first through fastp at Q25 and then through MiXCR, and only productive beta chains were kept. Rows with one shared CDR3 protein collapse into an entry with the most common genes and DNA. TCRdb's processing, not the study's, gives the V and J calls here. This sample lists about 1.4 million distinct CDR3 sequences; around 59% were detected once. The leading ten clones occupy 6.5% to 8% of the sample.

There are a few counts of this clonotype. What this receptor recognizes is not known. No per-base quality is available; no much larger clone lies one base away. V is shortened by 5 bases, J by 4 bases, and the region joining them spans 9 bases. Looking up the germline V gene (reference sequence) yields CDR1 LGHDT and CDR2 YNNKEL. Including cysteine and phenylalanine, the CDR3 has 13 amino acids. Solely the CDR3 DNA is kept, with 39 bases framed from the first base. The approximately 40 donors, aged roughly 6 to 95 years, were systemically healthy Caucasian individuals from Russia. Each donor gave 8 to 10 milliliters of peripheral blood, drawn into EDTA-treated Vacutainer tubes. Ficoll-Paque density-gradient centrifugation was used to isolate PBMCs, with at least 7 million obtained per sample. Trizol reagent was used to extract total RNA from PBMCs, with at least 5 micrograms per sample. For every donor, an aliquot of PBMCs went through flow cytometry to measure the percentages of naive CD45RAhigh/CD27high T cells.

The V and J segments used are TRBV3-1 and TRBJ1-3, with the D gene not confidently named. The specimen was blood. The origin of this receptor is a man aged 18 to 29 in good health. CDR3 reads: CASSSTSGNTIYF. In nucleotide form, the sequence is TGTGCCAGCAGCTCGACGTCGGGAAACACCATATATTTT.